This TCR beta chain was captured in a study of radiotherapy plus CTLA-4 blockade in lung cancer. About this clone: Its ends do not fully match the called genes, so a read error is possible.

CDR1 SGHAT and CDR2 FQDESV come from the germline V gene (reference sequence). The CDR3 length is 17 residues. The method was immunoSEQ multiplex PCR; TCRdb's version includes in-frame clones alone and lacks a portion of them. The repertoire holds about 98,000 clones, with around 86% as singletons. The sample in question was peripheral blood, obtained from a patient treated with radiotherapy plus ipilimumab. The TCR originated in a human donor with non-small cell lung cancer who had a partial response to radiotherapy plus ipilimumab. This chain links TRBV11-1 with TRBJ2-2; tentative D call: TRBD2 (5 bases). In DNA, the CDR3 is TGTGCCAGCAGGTTAGGAAGTTGGGAGAGAAACACCGGGGAGCTGTTTTTT. It encodes CASRLGSWERNTGELFF.